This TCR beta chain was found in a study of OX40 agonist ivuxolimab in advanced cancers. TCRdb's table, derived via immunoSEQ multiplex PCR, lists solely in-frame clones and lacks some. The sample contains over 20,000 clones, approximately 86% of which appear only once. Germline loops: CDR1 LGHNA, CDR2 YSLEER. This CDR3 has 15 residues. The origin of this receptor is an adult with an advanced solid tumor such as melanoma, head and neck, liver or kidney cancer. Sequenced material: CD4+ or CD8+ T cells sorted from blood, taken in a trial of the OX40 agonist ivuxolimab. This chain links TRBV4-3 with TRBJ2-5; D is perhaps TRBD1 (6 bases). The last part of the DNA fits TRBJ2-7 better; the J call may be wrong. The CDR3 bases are TGCGCCAGCAGCCAAGGGTGGGGTGGGACAAACGAGCAGTACTTC. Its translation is CASSQGWGGTNEQYF.